Listed here are 28 T cell receptor beta chains from one sample, sequenced in a study of Ad26.COV2.S vaccination and SARS-CoV-2 variants. The treatment denotes: over 15 received Ad26.COV2.S at low or high dose, single or two shots; about 5 received placebo; per-sample allocation not given. Sampling was performed 63 days after the first vaccine or placebo injection. Assay used: immunoSEQ multiplex PCR; TCRdb lists only in-frame clones, some missing. Of hundreds of thousands of clones listed, 80% to 95% are singletons. The source was peripheral blood, collected in a trial of Ad26.COV2.S vaccine versus placebo. These receptors were collected from a person between 18 and 60 years old who received the Ad26.COV2.S COVID-19 vaccine or a placebo.

CDR3 sequence: CASSYPGQGQPQHF. The CDR3 DNA follows: TGTGCCAGCAGTTACCCGGGACAAGGACAGCCCCAGCATTTT. The chain recombines TRBV6-6 with TRBJ1-5; D is possibly TRBD1 (6 bases). V lost 2 bases to trimming and J lost 7 bases, with 12 bases between them. CDR3 length: 14 residues. The germline CDR1 and CDR2 sequences are MNHNY and SVGAGI (reference sequence).

The chain couples TRBV29-1 to TRBJ2-3; D call uncertain. This CDR3 contains 13 residues. V was cut by 5 bases and J by 2 bases, with 11 bases left in between. CDR1 is SQVTM and CDR2 is ANQGSEA in the germline V gene. CDR3 sequence: CSVNSRLTDTQYF. CDR3 DNA: TGCAGCGTTAACAGTAGACTCACAGATACGCAGTATTTT.

This chain connects TRBV19 to TRBJ2-7; TRBD1 matches at 7 bases. The CDR3 has 16 amino acids. The V segment lost 0 bases and the J segment 3 bases; nucleotides outside the gene matches: 8. The germline gives CDR1 LNHDA, CDR2 SQIVND (reference sequence). Here the CDR3 reads CASSIDGTEAGYEQYF. Written as DNA, the CDR3 is TGTGCCAGTAGTATAGATGGGACAGAGGCGGGCTACGAGCAGTACTTC. Based on the CDR3 plus reference TRBV19 and TRBJ2-7, the full variable domain is DGGITQSPKYLFRKEGQNVTLSCEQNLNHDAMYWYRQDPGQGLRLIYYSQIVNDFQKGDIAEGYSVSREKKESFPLTVTSAQKNPTAFYLCASSIDGTEAGYEQYFGPGTRLTVT.

V usage is TRBV6-5 and J usage is TRBJ2-1; D could derive from TRBD1 or TRBD2 (5 bases each). Trimming shortened V by 7 bases and J by 2 bases, and 15 bases separated the two germline ends. In germline, CDR1 is MNHEY, CDR2 SVGAGI. The CDR3 runs 15 residues. CDR3 in amino acids: CASKMTEGPYNEQFF. The CDR3 DNA reads as TGTGCCAGCAAAATGACAGAGGGCCCCTACAATGAGCAGTTCTTC.

The chain's CDR3 is CASSSQGGYTDTQYF. The CDR3 DNA reads as TGTGCCAGCAGCTCTCAGGGGGGCTACACAGATACGCAGTATTTT. The V gene is TRBV7-9, the J gene TRBJ2-3, with D tentatively TRBD1 (7 bases). The CDR3 length is 15 residues. V was cut by 4 bases and J by 2 bases, with 13 bases left in between. The germline CDR1 and CDR2 sequences are SEHNR and FQNEAQ (reference sequence). The full variable domain, rest sourced from reference TRBV7-9 and TRBJ2-3, is DTGVSQNPRHKITKRGQNVTFRCDPISEHNRLYWYRQTLGQGPEFLTYFQNEAQLEKSRLLSDRFSAERPKGSFSTLEIQRTEQGDSAMYLCASSSQGGYTDTQYFGPGTRLTVL.

This clone was counted a single time. V usage is TRBV9 and J usage is TRBJ2-5, with 8 bases lining up with TRBD2. V was clipped by 0 bases and J by 4 bases; unmatched bases: 8. CDR1 is SGDLS, CDR2 YYNGEE, per germline. This CDR3 is 16 amino acids long. For the CDR3, the DNA is TGTGCCAGCAGCGTAGGGGGACTAGGGGGACCAGAGACCCAGTACTTC. This gives the protein CASSVGGLGGPETQYF.

The chain combines TRBV9 with TRBJ2-2; 7 positions agree with TRBD1. The length of the CDR3 is 17 residues. CDR1 SGDLS and CDR2 YYNGEE come from the germline V gene. V lost 3 bases and J lost 1; bases outside the gene matches: 9. The CDR3 loop is CASSGPVGGLNTGELFF. CDR3 nucleotide sequence: TGTGCCAGCAGCGGCCCTGTAGGGGGCTTGAACACCGGGGAGCTGTTTTTT.

This chain connects TRBV10-3 to TRBJ2-1; 7 nucleotides align to TRBD2. The CDR3 is 13 residues long. The V segment lost 6 bases and the J segment 9 bases; nucleotides outside the gene matches: 8. The germline V gene encodes CDR1 ENHRY and CDR2 SYGVKD. The CDR3, as DNA: TGTGCCATCAGGGGGGAGGGTTCTAGTGAGCAGTTCTTC. This codes for CAIRGEGSSEQFF.

The J gene is TRBJ1-1, the V gene TRBV6-5, with no clear D. CDR3 length: 14 residues. Germline CDR1 MNHEY, CDR2 SVGAGI. V gave up 8 bases and J gave up 1 base, with 14 bases separating them. This chain's CDR3 is CASRSGLRNTEAFF. CDR3 DNA sequence: TGTGCCAGCCGCTCCGGCCTCCGGAACACTGAAGCTTTCTTT.

This clone was counted once. V gene TRBV30 combines with J gene TRBJ1-1; D is perhaps TRBD1 (5 bases). The V gene lost 2 bases and the J gene lost 5 bases, with 12 bases spanning the gap. CDR1 is GTSNPN and CDR2 is SVGIG in the germline V gene (reference sequence). This CDR3 is 13 amino acids long. CDR3 DNA: TGTGCCTGGAGTCCCTCTCCAGGGACTGAAGCTTTCTTT. It yields the protein CAWSPSPGTEAFF.

The V and J genes are TRBV4-2 and TRBJ2-7; D possibly matches TRBD1 or TRBD2 (5 bases each). Trimming pared 0 bases from V and 5 bases from J, leaving 11 bases between. This CDR3 contains 14 residues. CDR1 and CDR2 from the germline V gene are LGHNA and YNFKEQ. CDR3 residues: CASSQENRDDEQYF. CDR3 sequence (DNA): TGTGCCAGCAGCCAAGAAAACCGGGACGACGAGCAGTACTTC.

The chain couples TRBV7-3 to TRBJ1-1; no definite D call. CDR1 is SGHTA and CDR2 is FQGTGA in the germline V gene. Trimming pared 2 bases from V and 2 bases from J, leaving 9 bases between. The length of the CDR3 is 14 residues. CDR3 protein: CASSLGYANTEAFF. The CDR3 DNA reads as TGTGCCAGCAGCTTAGGGTACGCTAACACTGAAGCTTTCTTT.

The chain joins TRBV10-3 to TRBJ2-7; a weak D match, TRBD1 (6 bases). Germline lookup yields CDR1 ENHRY and CDR2 SYGVKD. The V and J ends lost 6 bases and 3 bases respectively, with 12 bases between them. The CDR3 length is 13 residues. The chain's CDR3 is CAIRKLQGYEQYF. For the CDR3, the DNA is TGTGCCATCAGGAAGCTACAGGGCTACGAGCAGTACTTC.

This chain links TRBV10-3 with TRBJ2-1, with D perhaps TRBD1 or TRBD2 (6 bases each). Trimming shortened V by 1 base and J by 8 bases, and 12 bases separated the two germline ends. The CDR3 contains 14 residues. CDR1 is ENHRY, CDR2 SYGVKD, per germline. CDR3 nucleotides: TGTGCCATCAGTGAGTTCGAGGGGGGAGATGAGCAGTTCTTC. Protein product: CAISEFEGGDEQFF.

V usage is TRBV9 and J usage is TRBJ1-5, with 8 nucleotides matching TRBD1. The CDR3 runs 15 residues. V gave up 1 base and J gave up 6 bases; unmatched junction bases: 6. Germline lookup yields CDR1 SGDLS and CDR2 YYNGEE. The CDR3 DNA reads TGTGCCAGCAGCGTATCAGGGGGCGCGGGTCAGCCCCAGCATTTT. Translation: CASSVSGGAGQPQHF.

V and J are TRBV7-9 and TRBJ2-5; the match to TRBD1 covers 10 bases. This CDR3 is built from 15 residues. V was clipped by 1 base and J by 1 base; unmatched bases: 0. Germline CDR1 and CDR2: SEHNR and FQNEAQ (reference sequence). CDR3 amino acids: CASSLGTGGQETQYF. The CDR3 DNA sequence: TGTGCCAGCAGCTTAGGGACAGGGGGCCAAGAGACCCAGTACTTC.

The chain links TRBV24-1 to TRBJ2-4; 9 bases are shared with TRBD1. Germline lookup yields CDR1 KGHDR and CDR2 SFDVKD. The CDR3 has 17 residues. Trimming cost V 4 bases and J 2 bases; bases outside gene matches: 8. In DNA form, the CDR3 reads TGTGCCACCAGTGACTCCGGACAGGGGATTTCCAAAAACATTCAGTACTTC. Protein: CATSDSGQGISKNIQYF.

The rearrangement joins TRBV7-2 to TRBJ2-7, with no clear D. This CDR3 has 11 residues. CDR1 is SGHTA and CDR2 is FQGNSA in the germline V gene. The V and J ends lost 5 bases and 6 bases respectively, with 8 bases between them. The CDR3 region has the DNA TGTGCCAGCAGCCCCGGGCCCGAGCAGTACTTC. It is translated as CASSPGPEQYF. Variable domain in full (rest from reference TRBV7-2 and TRBJ2-7): GAGVSQSPSNKVTEKGKDVELRCDPISGHTALYWYRQSLGQGLEFLIYFQGNSAPDKSGLPSDRFSAERTGGSVSTLTIQRTQQEDSAVYLCASSPGPEQYFGPGTRLTVT.

This clone came up once. J is TRBJ1-1 and V is TRBV5-8, with unresolved D. V was trimmed by 4 bases and J by 1 base, leaving 14 bases between them. CDR1 is SGHTS, CDR2 YDEGEE, per germline. The CDR3 has 15 amino acids. In DNA form, the CDR3 reads TGTGCCAGCAGCCCTATAGCATTCGGGAACACTGAAGCTTTCTTT. The encoded protein is CASSPIAFGNTEAFF.

This clone appeared a few times. The chain uses TRBV7-6 and TRBJ2-1; 11 bases match TRBD2. CDR1 is SGHVS, CDR2 FNYEAQ, per germline. With V trimmed by 3 bases and J by 8 bases, 6 bases remained unmatched. The CDR3 length is 15 residues. DNA for the CDR3: TGTGCCAGCAGCTTTACTAGCGGGAGTTTGGATGAGCAGTTCTTC. Translating it yields CASSFTSGSLDEQFF.

The rearrangement joins TRBV11-2 to TRBJ2-7; unclear D gene. The CDR3 runs 14 residues. V shed 6 bases and J shed 0 bases, with 12 bases lying between them. In germline, CDR1 is SGHAT, CDR2 FQNNGV. CDR3 DNA sequence: TGTGCCAGCAGGTTGCCAGGCACCTCCTACGAGCAGTACTTC. The encoded protein is CASRLPGTSYEQYF.

The J gene is TRBJ2-2, the V gene TRBV29-1, with 12 bases that match TRBD2. Germline CDR1 is SQVTM and CDR2 is ANQGSEA. The CDR3 runs 17 residues. After removal of 7 bases from V and 7 bases from J, the junction contained 16 bases not matched to a gene. The CDR3 spells CSARARTSGNPNGELFF. The CDR3 DNA is TGCAGCGCCCGCGCACGGACTAGCGGGAACCCCAACGGGGAGCTGTTTTTT.

The chain has TRBV7-8 and TRBJ2-6, with TRBD1 matching 8 bases. Germline V gene sequence: CDR1 SGHVS, CDR2 FQNEAQ. The CDR3 covers 17 residues. Germline trimming cut 1 base from V and 4 bases from J; bases unmatched to any gene: 6. The CDR3 DNA is TGTGCCAGCAGCTTAGTTCAGGGGGCGGGAGGGGCCAACGTCCTGACTTTC. Translated, it gives CASSLVQGAGGANVLTF.

This chain connects TRBV6-6 to TRBJ1-1, with a weak D call TRBD1 (5 bases). Trimming left V 6 bases short and J 4 bases short, with 12 bases between. The CDR3 is 13 amino acids. Germline CDR1 MNHNY, CDR2 SVGAGI (reference sequence). CDR3 loop: CASRAGFSTEAFF. The CDR3, as DNA: TGTGCCAGCAGGGCAGGGTTTAGCACTGAAGCTTTCTTT.

This chain joins TRBV15 and TRBJ2-3; D assignment may be TRBD1 or TRBD2 (6 bases each). The CDR3 totals 18 residues. Trimming took off 2 bases at V and 2 bases at J, with 20 bases between the two ends. Germline CDR1 reads LNHNV; CDR2 reads YYDKDF (reference sequence). DNA for the CDR3: TGTGCCACCAGCAGAACAAAGGGGGTAGCGGCCCTCACAGATACGCAGTATTTT. Translating gives CATSRTKGVAALTDTQYF.

V is TRBV4-2 and J is TRBJ2-3, with 14 bases lining up with TRBD2. V shed 3 bases and J 3 bases; nucleotides not matched to a gene: 5. CDR1 is LGHNA, CDR2 YNFKEQ, per germline. The CDR3 covers 17 residues. The CDR3: CASSQGLAGDVTDTQYF. As DNA, the CDR3 is TGTGCCAGCAGCCAGGGACTAGCGGGAGATGTGACAGATACGCAGTATTTT.

The chain couples TRBV5-1 to TRBJ2-2; 14 bases map to TRBD2. The CDR3 totals 16 residues. V was pared by 4 bases and J by 6 bases, with 5 bases of the junction left unmatched. Germline V gene lookup returns CDR1 SGHRS and CDR2 YFSETQ. The CDR3 DNA reads TGCGCCAGCAGCCCGGGACTAGCGGGAGTCCCCGGGGAGCTGTTTTTT. It translates to CASSPGLAGVPGELFF.

The chain combines TRBV5-1 with TRBJ1-6, with 11 positions matching TRBD1. V gave up 4 bases and J gave up 7 bases; unmatched junction bases: 4. Germline CDR1 and CDR2: SGHRS and YFSETQ. This CDR3 is built from 15 residues. CDR3 coding DNA: TGCGCCAGCAGCGACAGGACAGGGGGCAATTCACCCCTCCACTTT. It specifies CASSDRTGGNSPLHF. Complete variable domain (other parts from reference TRBV5-1 and TRBJ1-6): KAGVTQTPRYLIKTRGQQVTLSCSPISGHRSVSWYQQTPGQGLQFLFEYFSETQRNKGNFPGRFSGRQFSNSRSEMNVSTLELGDSALYLCASSDRTGGNSPLHFGNGTRLTVT.